Shown below are 30 T cell receptor beta chains from a single sample sequenced in a study of CD8 T cells in Susac syndrome. RNA totalling about 0.45 to 1 ug underwent reverse transcription with random hexamers. TCRdb itself ran the immunoSEQ multiplex PCR reads through MiXCR, one entry per CDR3 protein. The profile shows approximately 270,000 distinct CDR3 sequences, around 93% of them singletons. The sample consisted of CD4+ T cells from PBMCs. These receptors originate from a human donor with multiple sclerosis.

The rearrangement links TRBV27 to TRBJ1-5; 7 bases are shared with TRBD1. Germline lookup yields CDR1 MNHEY and CDR2 SMNVEV (reference sequence). The V and J ends lost 0 bases and 3 bases, in that order; junction bases with no gene match: 5. The CDR3 is 16 residues long. CDR3 nucleotide sequence: TGTGCCAGCAGTTTATCCGGGACAGAATTCAATCAGCCCCAGCATTTT. Its translation: CASSLSGTEFNQPQHF.

The rearrangement uses TRBV19 and TRBJ1-4; D may be TRBD1 (6 bases). The germline CDR1 and CDR2 sequences are LNHDA and SQIVND (reference sequence). The CDR3 is 15 residues long. V shed 5 bases and J shed 4 bases, with 14 bases lying between them. DNA for the CDR3: TGTGCCAGTAGTCCCCGGACAGAGGTTAATGAAAAACTGTTTTTT. This translates into CASSPRTEVNEKLFF.

V gene TRBV7-2 combines with J gene TRBJ2-3, with D perhaps assigned TRBD1 or TRBD2 (6 bases each). The CDR3 runs 16 residues. Germline assignment: CDR1 SGHTA and CDR2 FQGNSA. V gave up 1 base and J gave up 0 bases, with 11 bases separating them. The CDR3 DNA sequence: TGTGCCAGCAGCTTAGGGGGGCGGGGTAGCACAGATACGCAGTATTTT. Its translation: CASSLGGRGSTDTQYF.

The V and J genes are TRBV19 and TRBJ1-2; no clear D. Germline CDR1 and CDR2: LNHDA and SQIVND (reference sequence). CDR3 length: 14 residues. V gave up 5 bases and J gave up 1 base, with 11 bases separating them. As DNA, the CDR3 is TGTGCCAGTAGTGCATCCGGGAGTAACTATGGCTACACCTTC. It specifies CASSASGSNYGYTF.

This clonotype has only one observation. The V and J genes are TRBV29-1 and TRBJ2-1; 12 nucleotides line up with TRBD2. Germline CDR1 SQVTM, CDR2 ANQGSEA. After removal of 2 bases from V and 13 bases from J, the junction contained 6 bases not matched to a gene. CDR3 size: 13 residues. The CDR3 nucleotides read TGCAGCGTTGAAAACCCTAGCGGGAGGGCCCAGTTCTTC. Translated: CSVENPSGRAQFF.

V and J are TRBV3-1 and TRBJ1-2; no reliable D call. Trimming cost V 4 bases and J 7 bases, with 10 bases left between them. The CDR3 sequence is 12 residues long. The germline V gene encodes CDR1 LGHDT and CDR2 YNNKEL (reference sequence). CDR3 amino acids: CASSRTSGGYTF. The CDR3 region has the DNA TGTGCCAGCAGCCGGACCAGCGGTGGCTACACCTTC.

The chain joins TRBV19 to TRBJ2-5; D might be TRBD1 or TRBD2, each matching 5 bases. The length of the CDR3 is 13 residues. Germline CDR1 LNHDA, CDR2 SQIVND (reference sequence). Between the trimmed V and J ends, which lost 4 bases and 5 bases, there was a span of 11 bases. CDR3 sequence: CASSRRWGETQYF. The CDR3 region has the DNA TGTGCCAGTAGTAGGCGGTGGGGGGAGACCCAGTACTTC.

The V and J genes are TRBV10-3 and TRBJ2-5; possibly TRBD2 for D (6 bases). The V end lost 10 bases, the J end lost 6 bases, and 15 bases lay between the germline ends. Germline loops: CDR1 ENHRY, CDR2 SYGVKD. This CDR3 is 12 amino acids long. The DNA of the CDR3 is TGTGCCACCGGCAGGGAGGAAAAGACCCAGTACTTC. This translates into CATGREEKTQYF.

This chain connects TRBV19 to TRBJ2-5; possible D gene TRBD2, 5 bases. Trimming stripped 6 bases from V and 4 bases from J, with 15 bases between. Per germline, CDR1 LNHDA and CDR2 SQIVND (reference sequence). CDR3 length: 14 residues. The CDR3 here is CASRVMDSGETQYF. The CDR3 nucleotides read TGTGCCAGTAGGGTAATGGACTCCGGAGAGACCCAGTACTTC.

The rearrangement uses TRBV2 and TRBJ2-1; 12 bases map to TRBD2. V dropped 2 bases and J dropped 8; count of bases not matched to a gene: 10. This CDR3 spans 17 amino acids. Germline V gene data show CDR1 as SNHLY and CDR2 as FYNNEI. CDR3 in amino acids: CASSERLAGGPFYEQFF. CDR3 sequence (DNA): TGTGCCAGCAGTGAACGGCTAGCGGGAGGGCCGTTTTATGAGCAGTTCTTC. The variable domain in full, with the rest retrieved from reference TRBV2 and TRBJ2-1, is EPEVTQTPSHQVTQMGQEVILRCVPISNHLYFYWYRQILGQKVEFLVSFYNNEISEKSEIFDDQFSVERPDGSNFTLKIRSTKLEDSAMYFCASSERLAGGPFYEQFFGPGTRLTVL.

J is TRBJ1-1 and V is TRBV9, with 8 bases lining up with TRBD1. The CDR3 loop spans 14 amino acids. Germline V lookup: CDR1 SGDLS, CDR2 YYNGEE. The V gene end was trimmed by 4 bases and the J gene end by 4 bases; junction bases not matched to a gene: 6. The CDR3 reads CASSPGQGATEAFF. In DNA form, the CDR3 reads TGTGCCAGCAGCCCAGGGCAGGGGGCCACTGAAGCTTTCTTT.

V and J are TRBV20-1 and TRBJ1-6, with a tentative D call TRBD1 (5 bases). Germline CDR1 is DFQATT and CDR2 is SNEGSKA (reference sequence). Trimming removed 3 bases from V and 7 bases from J, with 16 bases in between. The CDR3 runs to 15 residues. CDR3 nucleotide sequence: TGCAGTGCTAGGGCAATGGGACCGACGAATTCACCCCTCCACTTT. It specifies CSARAMGPTNSPLHF.

This clonotype was counted a single time. The V and J genes are TRBV3-1 and TRBJ2-5, with 10 positions matching TRBD1. J gave up 5 bases and V 4 bases, and 7 bases lay outside the gene matches. The CDR3 sequence is 15 residues long. In germline, CDR1 is LGHDT, CDR2 YNNKEL (reference sequence). The CDR3 spells CASSPGTGVWETQYF. CDR3 nucleotide sequence: TGTGCCAGCAGCCCAGGGACAGGGGTTTGGGAGACCCAGTACTTC.

DNA of the CDR3: TGTGCCAGCAGCTTACCCTCAGACCACCTCTATGGCTACACCTTC. It yields the protein CASSLPSDHLYGYTF. The rearrangement links TRBV11-1 to TRBJ1-2; D remains ambiguous. The CDR3 sequence is 15 residues long. Germline V gives CDR1 SGHAT, CDR2 FQDESV (reference sequence). The V end lost 2 bases, the J end lost 4 bases, and 14 bases lay between the germline ends. Looking up the rest from reference TRBV11-1 and TRBJ1-2 gives the full variable domain: EAEVAQSPRYKITEKSQAVAFWCDPISGHATLYWYRQILGQGPELLVQFQDESVVDDSQLPKDRFSAERLKGVDSTLKIQPAELGDSAMYLCASSLPSDHLYGYTFGSGTRLTVV.

The chain is built from TRBV12-3 or TRBV12-4 and TRBJ2-4; D might be TRBD1 (6 bases). V was trimmed by 5 bases and J by 3 bases, leaving 14 bases between them. CDR3 length: 15 residues. The CDR3 region is CASSPRTVVKNIQYF. Written as DNA, the CDR3 is TGTGCCAGCAGTCCCAGGACAGTTGTCAAAAACATTCAGTACTTC.

The V call is TRBV19, the J call TRBJ1-5, with D perhaps TRBD1 (5 bases). V lost 1 base, J lost 9 bases, and 7 bases lay in between. Germline-derived CDR1 and CDR2 are LNHDA and SQIVND (reference sequence). The CDR3 is made up of 12 amino acids. CDR3 region: CASSIVQGPQHF. CDR3 nucleotides: TGTGCCAGTAGTATAGTCCAGGGGCCCCAGCATTTT.

The genes are TRBV7-3 and TRBJ1-1, with D uncertain. This CDR3 comprises 13 residues. Trimming removed 3 bases from V and 4 bases from J, with 9 bases in between. The germline CDR1 and CDR2 sequences are SGHTA and FQGTGA. For the CDR3, the DNA is TGTGCCAGCAGCTTTGAAGCAAGCACTGAAGCTTTCTTT. Protein product: CASSFEASTEAFF.

The chain couples TRBV29-1 to TRBJ1-5, with D possibly TRBD1 on 6 matching bases. The ends were cut back, 4 bases at V and 5 bases at J, with 9 bases in the middle. This CDR3 contains 12 residues. CDR1 is SQVTM, CDR2 ANQGSEA, per germline. CDR3 nucleotide sequence: TGCAGCGTTGGGGACACCGATCAGCCCCAGCATTTT. Amino acids: CSVGDTDQPQHF.

This clonotype came up a few times. This chain connects TRBV7-8 to TRBJ2-7; D call uncertain. CDR1 and CDR2 (germline): SGHVS, FQNEAQ. Trimming took 1 base from V and 1 from J, leaving 8 bases between them. CDR3 length equals 14 residues. CDR3 sequence (DNA): TGTGCCAGCAGCTTAGTAGCCTATTCCTACGAGCAGTACTTC. Its protein is CASSLVAYSYEQYF. The full variable domain, completed using reference TRBV7-8 and TRBJ2-7, is GAGVSQSPRYKVAKRGQDVALRCDPISGHVSLFWYQQALGQGPEFLTYFQNEAQLDKSGLPSDRFFAERPEGSVSTLKIQRTQQEDSAVYLCASSLVAYSYEQYFGPGTRLTVT.

This chain connects TRBV12-3 or TRBV12-4 to TRBJ1-5, with a possible D match to TRBD1 (5 bases). CDR3 length: 14 amino acids. V was cut by 4 bases and J by 4 bases, with 11 bases left in between. The CDR3 reads CASSWGTENQPQHF. In nucleotides, the CDR3 is TGTGCCAGCAGTTGGGGGACCGAAAATCAGCCCCAGCATTTT.

The chain joins TRBV29-1 to TRBJ2-3, with D perhaps TRBD2 (6 bases). Trimming took off 7 bases at V and 2 bases at J, with 10 bases between the two ends. CDR1 and CDR2 from the germline V gene are SQVTM and ANQGSEA. The CDR3 contains 12 residues. For the CDR3, the DNA is TGCAGCGGGCGGGGCAACACAGATACGCAGTATTTT. As protein: CSGRGNTDTQYF.

The chain links TRBV24-1 to TRBJ1-1, with a weak D call TRBD1 (5 bases). Germline CDR1 and CDR2: KGHDR and SFDVKD. V lost 7 bases, J lost 0 bases, and 14 bases lay in between. CDR3 size: 15 residues. In DNA form, the CDR3 reads TGTGCCACCAGGACGTCAGGGAGTATGAACACTGAAGCTTTCTTT. Translation: CATRTSGSMNTEAFF.

The V call is TRBV27, the J call TRBJ2-5; unclear D gene. Trimming removed 4 bases at V and 2 bases at J, with 11 bases between. The CDR3 has 14 amino acids. CDR1 is MNHEY, CDR2 SMNVEV, per germline (reference sequence). Written as DNA, the CDR3 is TGTGCCAGCAGTTCATCATGGATACAAGAGACCCAGTACTTC. Amino acid sequence: CASSSSWIQETQYF.

This clonotype was seen only once. The chain links TRBV5-1 to TRBJ2-1; D gene uncertain. V lost 7 bases and J lost 4, with 6 bases in between. The CDR3 has 11 residues. The V gene's germline CDR1 is SGHRS and CDR2 YFSETQ. The CDR3 spells CASSDYNEQFF. The CDR3 DNA reads TGCGCCAGCTCAGATTACAATGAGCAGTTCTTC.

This chain connects TRBV24-1 to TRBJ2-2; 14 bases align to TRBD2. This CDR3 contains 17 residues. V was pared by 4 bases and J by 4 bases, with 4 bases of the junction left unmatched. Germline assignment: CDR1 KGHDR and CDR2 SFDVKD. The CDR3 region has the DNA TGTGCCACCAGTGAGCCCGGACTAGCGGGAGGCACCGGGGAGCTGTTTTTT. This sequence encodes CATSEPGLAGGTGELFF.

Only one count was recorded for this clonotype. This chain connects TRBV19 to TRBJ1-2; 9 nucleotides line up with TRBD1. There are 16 residues in the CDR3. Germline loops: CDR1 LNHDA, CDR2 SQIVND (reference sequence). The junction had 9 bases not matched to a gene; V was cut back by 3 bases and J by 4 bases. Here the CDR3 reads CASSISGTGKAYGYTF. Written as DNA, the CDR3 is TGTGCCAGTAGTATCTCCGGGACAGGGAAGGCCTATGGCTACACCTTC. Drawing the rest from reference TRBV19 and TRBJ1-2, the complete variable domain is DGGITQSPKYLFRKEGQNVTLSCEQNLNHDAMYWYRQDPGQGLRLIYYSQIVNDFQKGDIAEGYSVSREKKESFPLTVTSAQKNPTAFYLCASSISGTGKAYGYTFGSGTRLTVV.

In this sample, this clonotype turned up once. CDR3 bases: TGTGCCAGCACCAGACAGGGCAATATCTCCGAGCAGTACTTC. The encoded protein is CASTRQGNISEQYF. V is TRBV12-3 or TRBV12-4 and J is TRBJ2-7; 7 bases fit TRBD1. The CDR3 covers 14 residues. J lost 6 bases, V lost 7 bases, and 12 bases had no gene match.

V gene TRBV30 combines with J gene TRBJ2-5; TRBD2 is a possible D gene (6 bases). Germline-derived CDR1 and CDR2 are GTSNPN and SVGIG (reference sequence). Trimming took off 1 base at V and 4 bases at J, with 16 bases between the two ends. The CDR3 sequence is 15 residues long. CDR3 nucleotide sequence: TGTGCCTGGAGTGCACGACGAGGGACTGGAGAGACCCAGTACTTC. The encoded protein is CAWSARRGTGETQYF.

The V gene is TRBV11-2, the J gene TRBJ2-7; D gene uncertain. This CDR3 contains 11 residues. Germline-derived CDR1 and CDR2 are SGHAT and FQNNGV. With 5 bases removed from V and 7 bases from J, the gap between germline ends came to 9 bases. The CDR3 spells CASSLKVEQYF. The DNA of the CDR3 is TGTGCCAGCAGCCTAAAGGTGGAGCAGTACTTC.

The chain has TRBV12-3 or TRBV12-4 and TRBJ1-5; 8 positions match TRBD1. This CDR3 region has 17 residues. The ends lost 6 bases at V and 1 base at J; junction bases unmatched: 11. The CDR3 region is CASSYYSGQGSNQPQHF. The CDR3 nucleotides read TGTGCCAGCAGCTATTATAGCGGACAGGGCAGCAATCAGCCCCAGCATTTT.